These T cell receptor beta chains were read from a single sample in a study of beta chain features in type 1 diabetes. TCRdb keeps only in-frame clones here, not all; method: immunoSEQ multiplex PCR. The sample consists of roughly 280,000 clones, 20% to 25% of them appearing once. The sequencing input was naive CD4+ T cells from blood. These receptors were obtained from a woman aged 25 to 39 with type 1 diabetes. The CDR3 runs from the conserved cysteine through the conserved F or W. Each record gives: J gene, V gene, CDR3 protein.

TRBJ1-1 TRBV7-9 CASSLTGAGANTEAFF
TRBJ2-7 TRBV5-6 CANSYRETNEQYF
TRBJ2-1 TRBV6-6 CASSSTSGRGNEQFF
TRBJ2-7 TRBV28 CASNKDRPYEQYF
TRBJ2-1 TRBV5-1 CASSDYTGIGGDEQFF
TRBJ2-1 TRBV27 CASSLLAGVYNEQFF
TRBJ2-3 TRBV6-6 CASSWDRGRRADTQYF
TRBJ2-7 TRBV30 CAWSVLGAPYEQYF
TRBJ2-3 TRBV28 CASSYRGTSTDTQYF
TRBJ2-7 TRBV29-1 CSVSRDVNAEQYF
TRBJ2-7 TRBV30 CAWIGTGNEQYF
TRBJ2-7 TRBV2 CASSARQTEQYF
TRBJ2-6 TRBV30 CAWTEQDLSGANVLTF
TRBJ2-7 TRBV9 CASSALTDSYEQYF
TRBJ1-5 TRBV4-1 CASSQGTGAGQPQHF
TRBJ2-3 TRBV6-5 CASSYDPTGDTQYF
TRBJ2-1 TRBV27 CASSPGQGPNEQFF
TRBJ1-2 TRBV9 CASSVEEFYGYTF
TRBJ1-1 TRBV5-1 CASSLAVGALGTEAFF
TRBJ2-7 TRBV7-3 CASSLLDSYEQYF
TRBJ2-7 TRBV27 CASRKTPGGAEHEQYF
TRBJ2-5 TRBV29-1 CSATQTDQETQYF
TRBJ2-5 TRBV29-1 CSGGGTSVWETQYF
TRBJ2-5 TRBV5-1 CASSLAGGHQETQYF
TRBJ2-1 TRBV29-1 CSVGWRDKDEQFF
TRBJ2-5 TRBV28 CASSHGTGVYQETQYF
TRBJ1-1 TRBV4-1 CASSQALGVAFF
TRBJ2-5 TRBV5-4 CASSLDRQETQYF
TRBJ2-1 TRBV19 CASSIPSSGSSSDNEQFF